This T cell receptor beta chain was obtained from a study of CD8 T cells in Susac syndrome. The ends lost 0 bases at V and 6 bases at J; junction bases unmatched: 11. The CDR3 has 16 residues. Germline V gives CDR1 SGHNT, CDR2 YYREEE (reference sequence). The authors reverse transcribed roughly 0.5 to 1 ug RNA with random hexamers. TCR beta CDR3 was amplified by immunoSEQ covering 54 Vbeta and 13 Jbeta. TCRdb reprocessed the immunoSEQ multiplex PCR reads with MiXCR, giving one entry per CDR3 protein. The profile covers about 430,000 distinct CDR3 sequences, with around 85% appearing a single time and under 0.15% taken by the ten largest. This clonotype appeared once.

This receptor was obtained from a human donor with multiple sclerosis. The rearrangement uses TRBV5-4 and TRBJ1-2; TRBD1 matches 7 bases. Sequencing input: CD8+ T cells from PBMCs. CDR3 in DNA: TGTGCCAGCAGCTTGGCCTTTTCCGAGACAGGGCATGGCTACACCTTC. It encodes CASSLAFSETGHGYTF.